The source of this TCR beta chain is a study of T-cell reconstitution after alpha-beta-depleted transplantation in children. Unique molecular identifiers were incorporated when the TCRbeta library was constructed. MiXCR, run by TCRdb on the PCR reads, gives a single entry per CDR3 protein. The sample lists approximately 420,000 distinct CDR3 sequences; approximately 10% were seen once. CDR1 is ENHRY, CDR2 SYGVKD, per germline. CDR3 size: 15 residues. V trimming: 4 bases; J trimming: 2 bases; junction bases outside the gene matches: 6. The origin of this receptor is a human donor who donated a stem cell graft to a child with acute myeloid leukemia. The V gene is TRBV10-3, the J gene TRBJ2-3; 7 bases line up with TRBD1. Here the sequenced sample was PBMCs from the stem cell graft donor, taken from the stem cell graft. The chain's CDR3 is CAISVAGTATDTQYF. As DNA, the CDR3 is TGTGCCATCAGTGTTGCCGGGACAGCCACAGATACGCAGTATTTT.